This T cell receptor (beta chain) was recorded in a study of blood T cell repertoires in COVID-19. Study in general: PBMCs, B-cell-depleted T cells, or T cells provided the cDNA or gDNA that made up the material.

Germline-derived CDR1 and CDR2 are MNHNY and SVGAGI (reference sequence). The CDR3 is 12 amino acids. Germline trimming cut 10 bases from V and 4 bases from J; bases unmatched to any gene: 6. As handled by the study authors: Estimated nucleated cell counts came from reference gene primer amplification. Some clones are missing from TCRdb's copy, which holds only in-frame ones; the method was immunoSEQ multiplex PCR. Clone size and V and J calls were adopted from that table, with D and trimming inferred from the DNA. The data show tens of thousands of clones, around 75% seen once. The sample comprised peripheral blood. The receptor was derived from a man in his sixties or seventies with acute or convalescent COVID-19. The chain recombines TRBV6-6 with TRBJ1-2; 7 bases align to TRBD1. In DNA, the CDR3 is TGTGCCACCATAAGACAGGGCTATGGCTACACCTTC. Translating gives CATIRQGYGYTF.